This is a list of T cell receptor beta chains from one sample in a study of PD-1 blockade in classical Hodgkin lymphoma. The table came from immunoSEQ multiplex PCR; TCRdb's copy has only in-frame clones and leaves some out. The sample shows approximately 21,000 clones, 85% of them seen only once. The sequenced sample was peripheral blood mononuclear cells (PBMCs), obtained before the fourth cycle of nivolumab. The receptors derive from a human donor with classical Hodgkin lymphoma. CDR3s include the opening cysteine and the closing phenylalanine or tryptophan. The order of the fields is D gene, V gene, J gene, clone size, CDR3 DNA, CDR3 protein. A D gene is named only where the DNA matches it firmly. Rows may omit the clone size; those that give it use once, few, many or a size class.

D gene: TRBD2
V gene: TRBV2
J gene: TRBJ2-2
clone size: NA
CDR3 DNA: TGTGCCAGTTTCGCGGGGGGCCCCGGGGAGCTGTTTTTT
CDR3 protein: CASFAGGPGELFF

D gene: TRBD2
V gene: TRBV7-6
J gene: TRBJ2-1
clone size: NA
CDR3 DNA: TGTGCCAGCAGCGGGTGGACTAGCGGGAGGGCCAATGAGCAGTTCTTC
CDR3 protein: CASSGWTSGRANEQFF

D gene: NA
V gene: TRBV7-8
J gene: TRBJ1-1
clone size: NA
CDR3 DNA: TGTGCCAGCAGCGCGGAGAGGTTCTTGAACACTGAAGCTTTCTTT
CDR3 protein: CASSAERFLNTEAFF

D gene: TRBD2
V gene: TRBV9
J gene: TRBJ2-1
clone size: few
CDR3 DNA: TGTGCCAGCAGCGCCTATGCTAGCGGGAGTTATGGTGAGCAGTTCTTC
CDR3 protein: CASSAYASGSYGEQFF

D gene: TRBD1
V gene: TRBV12-5
J gene: TRBJ2-2
clone size: NA
CDR3 DNA: TGTGCTAGTGGTTGGGACAGCCCTACGAACACCGGGGAGCTGTTTTTT
CDR3 protein: CASGWDSPTNTGELFF

D gene: TRBD1
V gene: TRBV5-5
J gene: TRBJ2-4
clone size: NA
CDR3 DNA: TGTGCCAGCAGCTCGGGACAGGGAAAAAACATTCAGTACTTC
CDR3 protein: CASSSGQGKNIQYF

D gene: TRBD1
V gene: TRBV27
J gene: TRBJ2-7
clone size: NA
CDR3 DNA: TGTGCCAGCAGTTTAGTAGGGGGCCCCTACGAGCAGTACTTC
CDR3 protein: CASSLVGGPYEQYF

D gene: NA
V gene: TRBV29-1
J gene: TRBJ2-7
clone size: NA
CDR3 DNA: TGCAGCGTTGTTATTTGGGGGACCTACGAGCAGTACTTC
CDR3 protein: CSVVIWGTYEQYF

D gene: NA
V gene: TRBV10-2
J gene: TRBJ1-5
clone size: NA
CDR3 DNA: TGCGCCAGCAGTGAGTCGAAGGGAGGTCAGCCCCAGCATTTT
CDR3 protein: CASSESKGGQPQHF

D gene: NA
V gene: TRBV6-1
J gene: TRBJ1-1
clone size: NA
CDR3 DNA: TGTGCCAGCAGCATACAGAGAATGAACACTGAAGCTTTCTTT
CDR3 protein: CASSIQRMNTEAFF

D gene: TRBD2
V gene: TRBV9
J gene: TRBJ2-7
clone size: NA
CDR3 DNA: TGTGCCAGCAGCTCAAGACCGGGACTAGCCTACGAGCAGTACTTC
CDR3 protein: CASSSRPGLAYEQYF

D gene: NA
V gene: TRBV27
J gene: TRBJ1-1
clone size: NA
CDR3 DNA: TGTGCCACCCAGAGGTTCATGAACACTGAAGCTTTCTTT
CDR3 protein: CATQRFMNTEAFF

D gene: NA
V gene: TRBV7-9
J gene: TRBJ1-5
clone size: NA
CDR3 DNA: TGTGCCAGCAGCCCCGGGGACGGGAGCAATCAGCCCCAGCATTTT
CDR3 protein: CASSPGDGSNQPQHF

D gene: NA
V gene: TRBV5-6
J gene: TRBJ2-5
clone size: NA
CDR3 DNA: TGTGCCAGCAGCTTGATCGACCAAGAGACCCAGTACTTC
CDR3 protein: CASSLIDQETQYF

D gene: NA
V gene: TRBV7-5
J gene: TRBJ2-7
clone size: NA
CDR3 DNA: TGTGCCAGCAGCTTAGAGCCGGGGGACTACGAGCAGTACTTC
CDR3 protein: CASSLEPGDYEQYF

D gene: TRBD2
V gene: TRBV30
J gene: TRBJ2-2
clone size: NA
CDR3 DNA: TGTGCCTGGGTAGTGGGACTAGCTAGCACCGGGGAGCTGTTTTTT
CDR3 protein: CAWVVGLASTGELFF

D gene: NA
V gene: TRBV30
J gene: TRBJ2-2
clone size: NA
CDR3 DNA: TGTGCCTGGAACCGCGGGTCTCCTTACACCGGGGAGCTGTTTTTT
CDR3 protein: CAWNRGSPYTGELFF

D gene: NA
V gene: TRBV6-5
J gene: TRBJ1-1
clone size: NA
CDR3 DNA: TGTGCCACCTTCTCAACAGGGTACACTGAAGCTTTCTTT
CDR3 protein: CATFSTGYTEAFF

D gene: NA
V gene: TRBV2
J gene: TRBJ1-3
clone size: NA
CDR3 DNA: TGTGCCAGCAGTGATGGGCAGCCGAGCAACACCATATATTTT
CDR3 protein: CASSDGQPSNTIYF

D gene: NA
V gene: TRBV27
J gene: TRBJ2-7
clone size: NA
CDR3 DNA: TGTGCCAGCCGTACCCCGTGGGACACATCCTACGAGCAGTACTTC
CDR3 protein: CASRTPWDTSYEQYF

D gene: NA
V gene: TRBV19
J gene: TRBJ2-5
clone size: NA
CDR3 DNA: TGTGCCAGTGGTACTGGACGGAGGAGGGAGACCCAGTACTTC
CDR3 protein: CASGTGRRRETQYF

D gene: NA
V gene: TRBV9
J gene: TRBJ2-1
clone size: once
CDR3 DNA: TGTGCCAGCAGCTTATACTATACGGGTGGCAGCTCCTACAATGAGCAGTTCTTC
CDR3 protein: CASSLYYTGGSSYNEQFF

D gene: NA
V gene: TRBV7-9
J gene: TRBJ2-4
clone size: NA
CDR3 DNA: TGTGCCAGCAGCTTAGAGTCGAAAAGCATTCAGTACTTC
CDR3 protein: CASSLESKSIQYF

D gene: TRBD1
V gene: TRBV7-2
J gene: TRBJ1-2
clone size: NA
CDR3 DNA: TGTGCCAGCACCCTAACAGGGGGCGCGGGCGGCTACACCTTC
CDR3 protein: CASTLTGGAGGYTF

D gene: TRBD1
V gene: TRBV9
J gene: TRBJ2-7
clone size: NA
CDR3 DNA: TGTGCCAGCAGCGTACTCCCGGGACAGGGGGGCCCTTGGGACGAGCAGTACTTC
CDR3 protein: CASSVLPGQGGPWDEQYF

D gene: TRBD2
V gene: TRBV11-2
J gene: TRBJ2-3
clone size: NA
CDR3 DNA: TGTGCCAGCAGCTTACTAGCGGGAGGAGGCACAGATACGCAGTATTTT
CDR3 protein: CASSLLAGGGTDTQYF

D gene: NA
V gene: TRBV5-1
J gene: TRBJ1-1
clone size: NA
CDR3 DNA: TGCGCCAGCAGCTTGAATCGACAGACGAACACTGAAGCTTTCTTT
CDR3 protein: CASSLNRQTNTEAFF

D gene: NA
V gene: TRBV9
J gene: TRBJ2-7
clone size: few
CDR3 DNA: TGTGCCAGCAGCGCCACCCGGGGAGGAAGGGAGCAGTACTTC
CDR3 protein: CASSATRGGREQYF

D gene: TRBD1
V gene: TRBV7-9
J gene: TRBJ2-2
clone size: NA
CDR3 DNA: TGTGCCAACGACAGGGGTTCGAACACCGGGGAGCTGTTTTTT
CDR3 protein: CANDRGSNTGELFF

D gene: NA
V gene: TRBV2
J gene: TRBJ2-5
clone size: few
CDR3 DNA: TGTGCCAGCAGGCTCGCCCGGACAGCCCAAGAGACCCAGTACTTC
CDR3 protein: CASRLARTAQETQYF

D gene: NA
V gene: TRBV7-9
J gene: TRBJ1-5
clone size: NA
CDR3 DNA: TGTGCCAGCAGCTATCAGGGGCGCAATCAGCCCCAGCATTTT
CDR3 protein: CASSYQGRNQPQHF

D gene: NA
V gene: TRBV5-1
J gene: TRBJ1-2
clone size: once
CDR3 DNA: TGCGCCAGCAGCTTGGAGGTGTCCTATGGCTACACCTTC
CDR3 protein: CASSLEVSYGYTF

D gene: TRBD2
V gene: TRBV4-1
J gene: TRBJ2-1
clone size: NA
CDR3 DNA: TGCGCCAGCAGTCTTGGGGAGGGTCCGAGCTCCTACAATGAGCAGTTCTTC
CDR3 protein: CASSLGEGPSSYNEQFF

D gene: NA
V gene: TRBV7-9
J gene: TRBJ1-1
clone size: NA
CDR3 DNA: TGTGCCAGCAGCTTTTCCTCTGAAGCTTTCTTT
CDR3 protein: CASSFSSEAFF

D gene: TRBD2
V gene: TRBV28
J gene: TRBJ2-7
clone size: NA
CDR3 DNA: TGTGCCAGCAGTGAGACAGAACTAGCGGGAGAGAGCGAGCAGTACTTC
CDR3 protein: CASSETELAGESEQYF

D gene: NA
V gene: TRBV29-1
J gene: TRBJ2-7
clone size: NA
CDR3 DNA: TGCAGCGTTGTGCGGGACGGATACGAGCAGTACTTC
CDR3 protein: CSVVRDGYEQYF

D gene: NA
V gene: TRBV6-1
J gene: TRBJ2-5
clone size: NA
CDR3 DNA: TGTGCCAGCATAGAACATTGGGCGGACAAGGGGACCCAGTACTTC
CDR3 protein: CASIEHWADKGTQYF

D gene: NA
V gene: TRBV11-1
J gene: TRBJ2-3
clone size: NA
CDR3 DNA: TGTGCCAGCAGCACCCCCGGACCTGGCACAGATACGCAGTATTTT
CDR3 protein: CASSTPGPGTDTQYF

D gene: TRBD1
V gene: TRBV14
J gene: TRBJ2-4
clone size: NA
CDR3 DNA: TGTGCCAGCAGCCCCCGGGACAGGGGAGTTCTAGCCAAAAACATTCAGTACTTC
CDR3 protein: CASSPRDRGVLAKNIQYF

D gene: NA
V gene: TRBV30
J gene: TRBJ2-3
clone size: NA
CDR3 DNA: TGTGCCTGGAGTAAGGAGCCTAGCACAGATACGCAGTATTTT
CDR3 protein: CAWSKEPSTDTQYF

D gene: TRBD1
V gene: TRBV5-1
J gene: TRBJ2-7
clone size: NA
CDR3 DNA: TGCGCCAGCAGCTTGGGGACAGGGGGATCCTCCTACGAGCAGTACTTC
CDR3 protein: CASSLGTGGSSYEQYF

D gene: NA
V gene: TRBV9
J gene: TRBJ2-3
clone size: NA
CDR3 DNA: TGTGCCAGCAGCCCGCGGGGTTTTTCAACAGATACGCAGTATTTT
CDR3 protein: CASSPRGFSTDTQYF

D gene: TRBD2
V gene: TRBV7-3
J gene: TRBJ2-1
clone size: NA
CDR3 DNA: TGTGCCAGCAGCCGATGGGGGGGATACAATGAGCAGTTCTTC
CDR3 protein: CASSRWGGYNEQFF

D gene: NA
V gene: TRBV9
J gene: TRBJ2-2
clone size: NA
CDR3 DNA: TGTGCCAGCAGCGCGGGGGGCCCGAACACCGGGGAGCTGTTTTTT
CDR3 protein: CASSAGGPNTGELFF

D gene: NA
V gene: TRBV6-5
J gene: TRBJ2-7
clone size: NA
CDR3 DNA: TGTGCCAGCAACAATCGCGGGGCTTCCTACGAGCAGTACTTC
CDR3 protein: CASNNRGASYEQYF

D gene: TRBD1
V gene: TRBV19
J gene: TRBJ1-1
clone size: NA
CDR3 DNA: TGTGCCAGTAGCAGACAGGGGGCGAGGGGTGAAGCTTTCTTT
CDR3 protein: CASSRQGARGEAFF